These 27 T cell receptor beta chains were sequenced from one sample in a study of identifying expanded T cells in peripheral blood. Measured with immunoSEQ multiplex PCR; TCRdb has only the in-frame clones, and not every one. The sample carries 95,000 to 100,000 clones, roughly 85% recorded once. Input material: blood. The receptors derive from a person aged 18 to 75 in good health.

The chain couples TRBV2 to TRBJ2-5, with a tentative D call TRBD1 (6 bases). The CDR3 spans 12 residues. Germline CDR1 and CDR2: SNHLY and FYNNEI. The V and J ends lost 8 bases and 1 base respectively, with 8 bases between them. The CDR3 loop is CASLRGQETQYF. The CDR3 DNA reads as TGTGCCAGCCTCAGGGGCCAAGAGACCCAGTACTTC.

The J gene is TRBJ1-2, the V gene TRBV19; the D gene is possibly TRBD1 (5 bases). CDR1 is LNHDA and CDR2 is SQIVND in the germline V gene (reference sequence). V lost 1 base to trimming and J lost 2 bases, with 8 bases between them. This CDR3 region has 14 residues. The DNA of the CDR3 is TGTGCCAGTAGTATAGTGGCAGGGAACTATGGCTACACCTTC. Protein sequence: CASSIVAGNYGYTF.

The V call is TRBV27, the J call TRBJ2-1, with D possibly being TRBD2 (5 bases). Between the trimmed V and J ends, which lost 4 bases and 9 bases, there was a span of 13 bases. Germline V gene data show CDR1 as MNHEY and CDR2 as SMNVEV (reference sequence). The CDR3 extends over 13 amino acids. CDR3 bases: TGTGCCAGCAGTTCCCTCGGGGAGTTTGAGCAGTTCTTC. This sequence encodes CASSSLGEFEQFF.

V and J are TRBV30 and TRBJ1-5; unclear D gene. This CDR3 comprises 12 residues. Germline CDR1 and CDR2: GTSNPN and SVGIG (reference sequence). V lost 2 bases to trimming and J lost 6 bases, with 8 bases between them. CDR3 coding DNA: TGTGCCTGGAGTTCTGCCCTTCAGCCCCAGCATTTT. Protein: CAWSSALQPQHF.

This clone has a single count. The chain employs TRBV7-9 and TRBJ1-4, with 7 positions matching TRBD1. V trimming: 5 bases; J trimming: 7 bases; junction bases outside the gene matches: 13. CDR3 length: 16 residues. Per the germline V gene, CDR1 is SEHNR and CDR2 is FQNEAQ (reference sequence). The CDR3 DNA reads TGTGCCAGCAGCAGAGACAGGGACTCTGTGGGTGAAAAACTGTTTTTT. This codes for CASSRDRDSVGEKLFF. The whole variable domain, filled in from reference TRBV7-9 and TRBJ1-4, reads DTGVSQNPRHKITKRGQNVTFRCDPISEHNRLYWYRQTLGQGPEFLTYFQNEAQLEKSRLLSDRFSAERPKGSFSTLEIQRTEQGDSAMYLCASSRDRDSVGEKLFFGSGTQLSVL.

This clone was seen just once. CDR3 coding DNA: TGTGCCAGCTCCTTAGGGTGGGCGCAGTACTTC. Its protein is CASSLGWAQYF. V is TRBV2 and J is TRBJ2-7; D not certain. V gave up 8 bases and J gave up 9 bases, with 14 bases separating them. The germline CDR1 and CDR2 sequences are SNHLY and FYNNEI. The CDR3 has 11 residues.

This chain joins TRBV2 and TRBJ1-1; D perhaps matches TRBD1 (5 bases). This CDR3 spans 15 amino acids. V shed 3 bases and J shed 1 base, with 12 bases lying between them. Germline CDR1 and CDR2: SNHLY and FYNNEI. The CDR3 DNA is TGTGCCAGCAGTGATCGTCGGGGGAAGAACACTGAAGCTTTCTTT. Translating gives CASSDRRGKNTEAFF.

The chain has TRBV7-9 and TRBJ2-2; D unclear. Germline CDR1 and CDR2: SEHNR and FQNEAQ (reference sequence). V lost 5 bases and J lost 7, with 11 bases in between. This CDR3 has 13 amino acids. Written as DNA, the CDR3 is TGTGCCAGCAGCCTCGGGTGGGGCGGGGAGCTGTTTTTT. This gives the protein CASSLGWGGELFF.

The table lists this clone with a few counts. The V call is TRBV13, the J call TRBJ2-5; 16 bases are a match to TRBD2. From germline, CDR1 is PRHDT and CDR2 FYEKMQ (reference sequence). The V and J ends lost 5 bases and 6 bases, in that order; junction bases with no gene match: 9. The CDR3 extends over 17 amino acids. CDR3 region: CASSPGTSGGAGQTQYF. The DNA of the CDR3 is TGTGCCAGCAGCCCGGGGACTAGCGGGGGGGCCGGGCAGACCCAGTACTTC.

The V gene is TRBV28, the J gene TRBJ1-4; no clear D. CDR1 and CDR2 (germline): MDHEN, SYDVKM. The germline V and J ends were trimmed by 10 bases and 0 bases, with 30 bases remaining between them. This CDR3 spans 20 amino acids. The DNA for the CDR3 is TGTGCCACCCCTAACCCCCCCATTCAAGGTAGGTTTGCAACTAATGAAAAACTGTTTTTT. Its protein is CATPNPPIQGRFATNEKLFF.

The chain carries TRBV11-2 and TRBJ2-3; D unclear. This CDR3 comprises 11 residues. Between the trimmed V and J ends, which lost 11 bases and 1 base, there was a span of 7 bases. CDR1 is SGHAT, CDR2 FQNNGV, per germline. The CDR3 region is CACRRTDTQYF. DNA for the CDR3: TGTGCCTGCCGACGCACAGATACGCAGTATTTT.

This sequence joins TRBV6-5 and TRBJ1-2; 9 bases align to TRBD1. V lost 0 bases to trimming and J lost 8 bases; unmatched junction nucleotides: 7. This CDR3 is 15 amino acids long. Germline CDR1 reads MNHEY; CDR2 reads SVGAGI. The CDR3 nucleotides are TGTGCCAGCAGTTACTCGAATAACAGGGGGCCCGGCTACACCTTC. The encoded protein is CASSYSNNRGPGYTF.

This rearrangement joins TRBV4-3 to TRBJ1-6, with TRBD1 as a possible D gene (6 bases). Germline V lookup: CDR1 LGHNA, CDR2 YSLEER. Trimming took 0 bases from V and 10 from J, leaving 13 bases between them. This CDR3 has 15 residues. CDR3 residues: CASSQEDSTNSPLHF. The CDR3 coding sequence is TGCGCCAGCAGCCAAGAGGACAGTACAAACTCACCCCTCCACTTT.

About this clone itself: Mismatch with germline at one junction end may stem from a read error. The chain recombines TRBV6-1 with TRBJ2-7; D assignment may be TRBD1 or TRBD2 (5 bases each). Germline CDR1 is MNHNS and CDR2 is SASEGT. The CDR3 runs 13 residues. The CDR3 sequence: CASSEGVANPYGF. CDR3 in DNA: TGTGCCAGCAGTGAGGGGGTCGCGAATCCCTACGGCTTC.

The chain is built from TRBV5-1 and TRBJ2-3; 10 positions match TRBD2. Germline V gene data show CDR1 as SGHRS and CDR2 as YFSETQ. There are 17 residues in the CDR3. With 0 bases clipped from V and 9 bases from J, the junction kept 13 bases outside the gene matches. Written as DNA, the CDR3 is TGCGCCAGCAGCTTGGCCCCCCTAGCGGGGGTCCCTAGAACGCAGTATTTT. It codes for CASSLAPLAGVPRTQYF.

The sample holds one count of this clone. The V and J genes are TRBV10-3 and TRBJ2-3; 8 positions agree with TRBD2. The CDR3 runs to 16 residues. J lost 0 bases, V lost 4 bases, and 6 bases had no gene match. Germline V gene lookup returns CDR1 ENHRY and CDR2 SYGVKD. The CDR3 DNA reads TGTGCCATCAGTGGGAAGCGGGGGCCCAGCACAGATACGCAGTATTTT. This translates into CAISGKRGPSTDTQYF.

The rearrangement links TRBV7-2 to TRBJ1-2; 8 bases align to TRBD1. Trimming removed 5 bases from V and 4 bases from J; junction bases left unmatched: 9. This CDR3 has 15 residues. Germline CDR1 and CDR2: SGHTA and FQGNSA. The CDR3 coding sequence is TGTGCCAGCAGCCAATACCAGGGGGCCATCTATGGCTACACCTTC. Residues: CASSQYQGAIYGYTF.

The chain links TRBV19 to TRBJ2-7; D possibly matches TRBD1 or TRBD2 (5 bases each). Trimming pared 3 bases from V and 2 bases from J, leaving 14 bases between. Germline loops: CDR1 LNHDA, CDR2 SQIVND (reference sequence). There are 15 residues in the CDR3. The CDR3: CASSIGDGGPYEQYF. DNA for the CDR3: TGTGCCAGTAGTATCGGGGACGGAGGCCCCTACGAGCAGTACTTC.

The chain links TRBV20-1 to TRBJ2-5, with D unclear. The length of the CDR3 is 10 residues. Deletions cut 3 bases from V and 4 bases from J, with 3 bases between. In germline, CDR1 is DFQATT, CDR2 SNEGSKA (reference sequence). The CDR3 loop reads CSARLETQYF. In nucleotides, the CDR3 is TGCAGTGCTAGGCTAGAGACCCAGTACTTC.

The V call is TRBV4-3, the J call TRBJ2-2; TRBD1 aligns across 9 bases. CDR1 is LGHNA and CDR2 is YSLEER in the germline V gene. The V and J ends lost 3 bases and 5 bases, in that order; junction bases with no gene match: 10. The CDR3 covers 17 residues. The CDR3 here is CASSQPSAGQGTGELFF. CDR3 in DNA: TGCGCCAGCAGCCAGCCCTCGGCGGGACAGGGAACCGGGGAGCTGTTTTTT.

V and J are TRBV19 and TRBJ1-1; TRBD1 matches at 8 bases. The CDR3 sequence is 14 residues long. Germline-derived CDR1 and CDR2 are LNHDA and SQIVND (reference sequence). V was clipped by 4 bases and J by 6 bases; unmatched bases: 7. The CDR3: CASSTYLQGAEAFF. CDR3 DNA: TGTGCCAGTAGTACATATTTACAGGGGGCTGAAGCTTTCTTT.

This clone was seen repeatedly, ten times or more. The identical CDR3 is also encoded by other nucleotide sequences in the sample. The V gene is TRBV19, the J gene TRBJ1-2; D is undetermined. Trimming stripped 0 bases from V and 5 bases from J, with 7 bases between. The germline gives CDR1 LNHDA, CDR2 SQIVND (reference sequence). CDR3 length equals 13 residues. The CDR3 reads CASSIDLQYGYTF. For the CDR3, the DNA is TGTGCCAGTAGTATAGATCTTCAATATGGCTACACCTTC.

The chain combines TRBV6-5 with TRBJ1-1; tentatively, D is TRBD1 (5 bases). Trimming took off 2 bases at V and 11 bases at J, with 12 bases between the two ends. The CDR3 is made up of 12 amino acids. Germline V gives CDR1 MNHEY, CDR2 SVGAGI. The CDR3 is CASSYRTGGAFF. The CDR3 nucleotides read TGTGCCAGCAGTTACCGCACAGGTGGGGCTTTCTTT.

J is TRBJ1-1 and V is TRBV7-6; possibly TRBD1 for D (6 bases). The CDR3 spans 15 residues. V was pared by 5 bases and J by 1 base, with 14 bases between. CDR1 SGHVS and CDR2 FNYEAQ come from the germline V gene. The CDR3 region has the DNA TGTGCCAGCAGCCCCGCGGGACATCAGAACACTGAAGCTTTCTTT. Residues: CASSPAGHQNTEAFF.

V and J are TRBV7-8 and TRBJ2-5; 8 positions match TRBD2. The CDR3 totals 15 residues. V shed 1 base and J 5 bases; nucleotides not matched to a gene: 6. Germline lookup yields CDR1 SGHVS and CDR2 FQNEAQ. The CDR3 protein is CASSLGRLARETQYF. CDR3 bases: TGTGCCAGCAGCTTAGGTCGACTAGCGAGGGAGACCCAGTACTTC. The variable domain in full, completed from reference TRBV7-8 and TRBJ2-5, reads GAGVSQSPRYKVAKRGQDVALRCDPISGHVSLFWYQQALGQGPEFLTYFQNEAQLDKSGLPSDRFFAERPEGSVSTLKIQRTQQEDSAVYLCASSLGRLARETQYFGPGTRLLVL.

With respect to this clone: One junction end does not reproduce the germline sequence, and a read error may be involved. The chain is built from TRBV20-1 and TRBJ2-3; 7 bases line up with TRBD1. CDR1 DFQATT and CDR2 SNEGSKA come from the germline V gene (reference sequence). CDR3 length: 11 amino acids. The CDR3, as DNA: TGCAGTGCCAGCCCCAGGGGGTTGCGAGATTTT. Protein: CSASPRGLRDF.

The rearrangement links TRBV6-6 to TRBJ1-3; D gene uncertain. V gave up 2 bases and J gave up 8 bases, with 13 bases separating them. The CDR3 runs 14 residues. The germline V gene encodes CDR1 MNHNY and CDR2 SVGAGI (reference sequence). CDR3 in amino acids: CASSYSQAVHTIYF. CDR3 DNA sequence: TGTGCCAGCAGTTACAGTCAGGCCGTTCACACCATATATTTT.